This T cell receptor (beta chain) was recovered during a study of blood T cell repertoires in COVID-19. Overall study: The study drew acute and convalescent COVID-19 samples from the United States, Italy and Spain. T cells, B-cell-depleted T cells, or PBMCs supplied cDNA or gDNA.

As handled by the study authors: Estimated nucleated cell counts came from reference gene primer amplification. Clones were read by immunoSEQ multiplex PCR, and TCRdb kept only the in-frame ones, dropping some. V, J and clone size were drawn from that table, and D and trimming were deduced from the DNA. Altogether about 94,000 clones are present, 65% to 85% being singletons, with the ten largest covering around 5.8%. The CDR3 extends over 16 amino acids. J was trimmed by 2 bases and V by 1 base; bases with no gene match: 3. Germline CDR1 reads SGHVS; CDR2 reads FQNEAQ. The sequence came from a man in his sixties with acute or convalescent COVID-19. The chain combines TRBV7-8 with TRBJ1-5; 9 nucleotides match TRBD1. Sequenced material: peripheral blood. CDR3 residues: CASSLGRDRGNQPQHF. CDR3 DNA: TGTGCCAGCAGCTTAGGGAGGGACAGGGGCAATCAGCCCCAGCATTTT.